The 29 T cell receptor beta chains listed next were all sequenced from one sample in a study of CD8+CD57+ T cells in acquired aplastic anemia. Genomic DNA constituted the template upon which TCR beta VDJ and CDR3 profiling was performed. TCRdb re-analysed the reads in MiXCR, keeping a single row per CDR3 protein. The sample includes roughly 98,000 distinct CDR3 sequences, around 62% seen only once; the top ten take 60% to 80%. Patients included in sequencing had previously demonstrated CD8+CD57+ cell expansion by flow cytometry. Sequenced material: sorted CD4+, CD8+, or CD8+CD57+ T cells (not recorded which) from PBMCs. Receptor source: a human donor with aplastic anemia.

V usage is TRBV29-1 and J usage is TRBJ1-1; no clear D gene. Germline V lookup: CDR1 SQVTM, CDR2 ANQGSEA. The CDR3 contains 12 residues. The V end lost 5 bases, the J end lost 11 bases, and 18 bases lay between the germline ends. Written as DNA, the CDR3 is TGCAGCGTTAAGGACGGGCAGTCCCTCGCTTTCTTT. It yields the protein CSVKDGQSLAFF.

This chain uses TRBV5-6 with TRBJ2-3; TRBD1 might be the D (6 bases). The CDR3 loop spans 15 amino acids. CDR1 is SGHDT, CDR2 YYEEEE, per germline. Trimming took off 1 base at V and 1 base at J, with 10 bases between the two ends. Here the CDR3 DNA reads TGTGCCAGCAGCTTGACAGGGCTTGGCACAGATACGCAGTATTTT. Translating gives CASSLTGLGTDTQYF.

This chain joins TRBV2 and TRBJ2-5; TRBD1 aligns across 7 bases. The CDR3 totals 15 residues. The trim removed 3 bases at V and 3 bases at J, leaving 7 bases unmatched. CDR1 and CDR2 from the germline V gene are SNHLY and FYNNEI. CDR3 loop: CASSESGGKEETQYF. CDR3 DNA sequence: TGTGCCAGCAGTGAGTCAGGGGGTAAGGAAGAGACCCAGTACTTC.

The CDR3 reads CASSVGLKQGFNTEAFF. CDR3 nucleotide sequence: TGTGCCAGCAGCGTAGGACTTAAACAAGGCTTTAACACTGAAGCTTTCTTT. V usage is TRBV9 and J usage is TRBJ1-1; D is unresolved. In germline, CDR1 is SGDLS, CDR2 YYNGEE. The V end was cut by 0 bases, the J end by 2 bases, with 17 bases between. The CDR3 sequence is 17 residues long.

Of note for this clonotype: Sequence at one end of the junction differs from germline and may be a read error. This chain uses TRBV18 with TRBJ2-6; D not resolved. The CDR3 covers 18 residues. The germline V gene has CDR1 KGHSH and CDR2 LQKENI. The CDR3 sequence: CTSSPRSGSSSGANVLTF. The CDR3, as DNA: TGTACCAGCTCACCACGCTCGGGCAGTTCCTCTGGGGCCAACGTCCTGACTTTC.

V is TRBV29-1 and J is TRBJ2-2, with TRBD1 matching over 8 bases. The CDR3 has 14 amino acids. The ends lost 5 bases at V and 5 bases at J; junction bases unmatched: 7. The germline CDR1 and CDR2 sequences are SQVTM and ANQGSEA. DNA of the CDR3: TGCAGCGTTAAAAAGGACAGGGCGACCGGGGAGCTGTTTTTT. Its translation is CSVKKDRATGELFF.

J is TRBJ1-6 and V is TRBV2; TRBD1 agrees at 7 bases. The V gene's germline CDR1 is SNHLY and CDR2 FYNNEI. The CDR3 runs to 16 residues. J was trimmed by 1 base and V by 6 bases; bases with no gene match: 6. CDR3 in DNA: TGTGCCAGCAGAGACAGGGCTTCTTCCTATAATTCACCCCTCCACTTT. Protein: CASRDRASSYNSPLHF. The variable domain in full, completed from reference TRBV2 and TRBJ1-6, reads EPEVTQTPSHQVTQMGQEVILRCVPISNHLYFYWYRQILGQKVEFLVSFYNNEISEKSEIFDDQFSVERPDGSNFTLKIRSTKLEDSAMYFCASRDRASSYNSPLHFGNGTRLTVT.

The rearrangement uses TRBV24-1 and TRBJ2-5; D is perhaps TRBD1 (5 bases). The germline V gene has CDR1 KGHDR and CDR2 SFDVKD. This CDR3 region has 15 residues. Trimming took off 3 bases at V and 4 bases at J, with 14 bases between the two ends. CDR3 coding DNA: TGTGCCACCAGTGATCCCCAGGGTTTTGGAGAGACCCAGTACTTC. This encodes CATSDPQGFGETQYF.

V is TRBV7-6 and J is TRBJ2-2; D unclear. The CDR3 has 14 residues. Germline lookup yields CDR1 SGHVS and CDR2 FNYEAQ. The ends were cut back, 2 bases at V and 0 bases at J, with 4 bases in the middle. In DNA form, the CDR3 reads TGTGCCAGCAGCTTACTGACGAACACCGGGGAGCTGTTTTTT. Its protein product is CASSLLTNTGELFF.

This clonotype was seen more than once but under ten times. This chain joins TRBV10-3 and TRBJ1-1; D not resolved. Trimming removed 4 bases at V and 1 base at J, with 7 bases between. From germline, CDR1 is ENHRY and CDR2 SYGVKD. The CDR3 extends over 13 amino acids. The CDR3 nucleotides are TGTGCCATCAGTGTACAACAGAACACTGAAGCTTTCTTT. This translates into CAISVQQNTEAFF.

The V gene is TRBV19, the J gene TRBJ2-7, with D hard to call. The CDR3 is 13 amino acids. V was clipped by 5 bases and J by 5 bases, with 13 bases between them. Germline CDR1 and CDR2: LNHDA and SQIVND (reference sequence). The CDR3: CASSLGYPDEQYF. In DNA form, the CDR3 reads TGTGCCAGTAGTCTGGGGTATCCCGACGAGCAGTACTTC.

Comment on this clonotype: The junction does not match germline at one end; this may be a read error. The chain employs TRBV25-1 and TRBJ2-5; 7 nucleotides agree with TRBD2. This CDR3 contains 14 residues. Germline V gene sequence: CDR1 MGHDK, CDR2 SYGVNS. This CDR3 is CASSERGFGGTRYF. The DNA of the CDR3 is TGTGCCAGCAGTGAACGGGGGTTCGGGGGGACCCGGTACTTC. The full variable domain, its missing parts supplied by reference TRBV25-1 and TRBJ2-5, is EADIYQTPRYLVIGTGKKITLECSQTMGHDKMYWYQQDPGMELHLIHYSYGVNSTEKGDLSSESTVSRIRTEHFPLTLESARPSHTSQYLCASSERGFGGTRYFGPGTRLLVL.

This chain joins TRBV20-1 and TRBJ1-4; D remains unclear. Germline values: CDR1 DFQATT, CDR2 SNEGSKA (reference sequence). V was clipped by 1 base and J by 9 bases, with 15 bases between them. This CDR3 spans 14 amino acids. The CDR3 loop reads CSARGRPPRQKLFF. The CDR3, as DNA: TGCAGTGCTAGAGGCCGCCCCCCAAGGCAAAAACTGTTTTTT.

The chain is built from TRBV5-1 and TRBJ1-6; D unresolved. Trimming removed 0 bases from V and 7 bases from J, with 14 bases in between. This CDR3 region has 16 residues. Per the germline V gene, CDR1 is SGHRS and CDR2 is YFSETQ. The CDR3 reads CASSLDVQRLNSPLHF. For the CDR3, the DNA is TGCGCCAGCAGCTTGGATGTACAGCGTCTAAATTCACCCCTCCACTTT.

As to this clonotype: A read error may produce the germline difference seen at one junction end. The chain carries TRBV20-1 and TRBJ2-5; weak D call: TRBD2 (6 bases). CDR3 length: 14 amino acids. Germline assignment: CDR1 DFQATT and CDR2 SNEGSKA (reference sequence). CDR3 sequence: CSATKTSRGGTQYF. The CDR3 nucleotides read TGCAGTGCCACTAAAACGTCCCGTGGGGGGACCCAATACTTC.

This CDR3 reads CASREATGQGVNEQFF. In DNA form, the CDR3 reads TGCGCCAGCAGGGAGGCGACGGGACAGGGGGTAAATGAGCAGTTCTTC. V usage is TRBV10-2 and J usage is TRBJ2-1, with 11 bases matching TRBD1. Trimming removed 6 bases from V and 7 bases from J; junction bases left unmatched: 11. Germline CDR1 WSHSY, CDR2 SAAADI. The CDR3 runs to 16 residues.

The J gene is TRBJ2-1, the V gene TRBV6-2 or TRBV6-3, with TRBD1 as a possible D gene (6 bases). Trimming took off 2 bases at V and 1 base at J, with 12 bases between the two ends. CDR1 and CDR2 (germline): MNHEY, SVGEGT. This CDR3 has 16 amino acids. Here the CDR3 reads CASSYTPGQSYNEQFF. CDR3 DNA sequence: TGTGCCAGCAGTTACACACCGGGACAATCCTACAATGAGCAGTTCTTC.

This clonotype was picked up a small number of times. The rearrangement uses TRBV2 and TRBJ2-5; 13 bases map to TRBD2. Trimming took 4 bases from V and 3 from J; bases not matched to a gene: 5. Germline V gene sequence: CDR1 SNHLY, CDR2 FYNNEI. CDR3 length: 16 residues. Here the CDR3 reads CASSGGTSGKEETQYF. CDR3 sequence (DNA): TGTGCCAGCAGTGGAGGGACTAGCGGGAAGGAAGAGACCCAGTACTTC.

This clonotype was detected only a few times. The CDR3 protein is CASSQPFNNEQFF. CDR3 DNA: TGTGCCAGCAGTCAGCCCTTTAACAATGAGCAGTTCTTC. The gene calls are TRBV2 and TRBJ2-1; D is ambiguous. V lost 5 bases, J lost 5 bases, and 10 bases lay in between. Germline V gene sequence: CDR1 SNHLY, CDR2 FYNNEI. The CDR3 sequence is 13 residues long. Drawing the rest from reference TRBV2 and TRBJ2-1, the complete variable domain is EPEVTQTPSHQVTQMGQEVILRCVPISNHLYFYWYRQILGQKVEFLVSFYNNEISEKSEIFDDQFSVERPDGSNFTLKIRSTKLEDSAMYFCASSQPFNNEQFFGPGTRLTVL.

The chain links TRBV7-9 to TRBJ2-5; D may be TRBD1 (5 bases). Between the trimmed V and J ends, which lost 5 bases and 0 bases, there was a span of 10 bases. The length of the CDR3 is 14 residues. CDR1 SEHNR and CDR2 FQNEAQ come from the germline V gene (reference sequence). In nucleotides, the CDR3 is TGTGCCAGCAGCCGACAGTTGTACCAAGAGACCCAGTACTTC. Translated: CASSRQLYQETQYF.

The V call is TRBV20-1, the J call TRBJ2-3; 7 nucleotides agree with TRBD2. J was trimmed by 0 bases and V by 4 bases; bases with no gene match: 7. Germline V gene lookup returns CDR1 DFQATT and CDR2 SNEGSKA (reference sequence). This CDR3 region has 15 residues. Written as DNA, the CDR3 is TGCAGTGCTACTTACGGGGGGACTAGCACAGATACGCAGTATTTT. Its protein is CSATYGGTSTDTQYF.

V usage is TRBV20-1 and J usage is TRBJ1-6; unclear D gene. CDR1 DFQATT and CDR2 SNEGSKA come from the germline V gene (reference sequence). There are 11 residues in the CDR3. CDR3 nucleotides: TGCAGCGACACATTGGGTTCACCCCTCCACTTT. It encodes CSDTLGSPLHF.

The rearrangement links TRBV19 to TRBJ1-2; D remains unclear. The CDR3 length is 13 residues. Germline loops: CDR1 LNHDA, CDR2 SQIVND (reference sequence). The germline V and J ends were trimmed by 4 bases and 8 bases, with 14 bases remaining between them. Here the CDR3 reads CASSTLDGIGYTF. The CDR3 DNA follows: TGTGCCAGTAGTACGTTAGACGGTATCGGCTACACCTTC.

The chain couples TRBV4-2 to TRBJ2-1; D ambiguous. Germline V gives CDR1 LGHNA, CDR2 YNFKEQ. The V end lost 6 bases, the J end lost 0 bases, and 12 bases lay between the germline ends. This CDR3 region has 15 residues. Written as DNA, the CDR3 is TGTGCCAGCAGGGGTTTCAGCAGCTCCTACAATGAGCAGTTCTTC. Its translation: CASRGFSSSYNEQFF.

The V call is TRBV19, the J call TRBJ1-1; D might be TRBD1 (6 bases). V lost 10 bases and J lost 5, with 14 bases in between. CDR3 length: 12 residues. Germline CDR1 is LNHDA and CDR2 is SQIVND (reference sequence). The DNA of the CDR3 is TGTGCCACGGGACATTGGGGTACTGAAGCTTTCTTT. It specifies CATGHWGTEAFF.

V is TRBV20-1 and J is TRBJ1-5; 10 bases map to TRBD1. This CDR3 spans 14 amino acids. Germline V lookup: CDR1 DFQATT, CDR2 SNEGSKA (reference sequence). J was trimmed by 6 bases and V by 3 bases; bases with no gene match: 5. The CDR3 protein is CSARPTGGGQPQHF. The CDR3 coding sequence is TGCAGTGCTAGGCCGACAGGGGGCGGTCAGCCCCAGCATTTT.

The CDR3 here is CASSSMLGATDTQYF. The CDR3 nucleotides are TGCGCCAGCAGTTCGATGCTAGGGGCCACAGATACGCAGTATTTT. This chain joins TRBV5-1 and TRBJ2-3; tentative D call: TRBD1 (5 bases). The CDR3 has 15 residues. V lost 5 bases and J 2 bases, leaving 15 bases between the germline ends. The germline gives CDR1 SGHRS, CDR2 YFSETQ.

This clonotype has just one count. V gene TRBV29-1 combines with J gene TRBJ1-1; D gene uncertain. CDR1 SQVTM and CDR2 ANQGSEA come from the germline V gene. This CDR3 contains 11 residues. Trimming removed 7 bases at V and 4 bases at J, with 10 bases between. The CDR3 loop is CSGRWSTEAFF. The CDR3, as DNA: TGCAGCGGAAGATGGAGCACTGAAGCTTTCTTT.

This clonotype was detected only a few times. The chain is built from TRBV18 and TRBJ2-7, with D possibly matching TRBD2 (5 bases). Trimming took off 3 bases at V and 3 bases at J, with 9 bases between the two ends. The CDR3 runs to 13 residues. Germline V gene lookup returns CDR1 KGHSH and CDR2 LQKENI. CDR3 in amino acids: CASSPEAGYEQYF. The CDR3 DNA reads as TGTGCCAGCTCACCTGAGGCGGGCTACGAGCAGTACTTC.